This TCR beta chain was sequenced in a study of human T cells and chemical hapten exposure. Whole-study findings and limits: Among TCRs, those above 1 in 1000 frequency were unaffected by DPC sensitization. Relative to control repertoires, expanded TCRs gave rise to significantly more large CDR3 similarity clusters. Since the donors had alopecia, their immune response may not be the same as that of healthy people.

Documented time point: patch test 1, 2 weeks after DPC sensitization. Described treatment: therapeutic diphenylcyclopropenone sensitization with weekly scalp DPC. This clonotype was counted a few times. Its specificity is not known. Using its own MiXCR run on the RACE reads, TCRdb lists one record per CDR3 protein. The repertoire has 95,000 or so distinct CDR3 sequences, 10% to 13% of them found once; the top ten carry less than 2.5%. Trimming took off 5 bases at V and 6 bases at J, with 21 bases between the two ends. The CDR3 runs 15 residues. The germline CDR1 and CDR2 sequences are DFQATT and SNEGSKA (reference sequence).

The receptor comes from a man aged 35 to 55 with alopecia areata. Some clones in this sample may be carry-over from other donors' samples. This sequence joins TRBV20-1 and TRBJ2-3; no firm D call. The specimen comprised whole blood, sampled in connection with sensitization to the hapten diphenylcyclopropenone (DPC). The CDR3 here is CSAQELSTVWDTQYF. The DNA of the CDR3 is TGCAGTGCTCAAGAGCTCTCCACCGTCTGGGATACGCAGTATTTT.